This is a list of T cell receptor beta chains from one sample in a study of T cells and copy number aberrations in small-cell lung cancer. Here immunoSEQ multiplex PCR was the method, and the copy in TCRdb shows in-frame clones only, minus some. The sample has some 2,900 clones, around 80% seen once. The sample comprised normal tissue next to the tumor. All receptors come from a man aged 55 to 70 with small cell lung cancer. Both conserved end residues are part of each CDR3. D genes are given only for firm matches. The listing skips clone size in some rows; elsewhere it reads once, few, many or a size class.

clone size | D gene | J gene | V gene | CDR3 protein | CDR3 DNA
once | . | TRBJ2-6 | TRBV30 | CAWSKGFGSGANVLTF | TGTGCCTGGAGTAAGGGATTTGGCTCTGGGGCCAACGTCCTGACTTTC
. | TRBD2 | TRBJ2-3 | TRBV9 | CASSAQERENSDTQYF | TGTGCCAGCAGCGCCCAGGAGCGGGAGAACTCAGATACGCAGTATTTT
. | TRBD1 | TRBJ2-3 | TRBV29-1 | CSGATGVGTDTQYF | TGCAGCGGCGCGACAGGGGTCGGGACAGATACGCAGTATTTT
. | . | TRBJ1-4 | TRBV9 | CASSVGPRPSEKLFF | TGTGCCAGCAGCGTAGGACCAAGGCCTTCGGAAAAACTGTTTTTT
. | . | TRBJ1-1 | TRBV5-4 | CASSRPQGEAFF | TGTGCCAGCAGCCGGCCACAGGGTGAAGCTTTCTTT
. | TRBD2 | TRBJ2-5 | TRBV29-1 | CSVRAGQETQYF | TGCAGCGTCCGAGCGGGGCAAGAAACCCAGTACTTC
once | . | TRBJ2-3 | TRBV5-1 | CASSFPPGASTDTQYF | TGCGCCAGCAGCTTTCCCCCGGGGGCCAGCACAGATACGCAGTATTTT
. | . | TRBJ1-2 | TRBV6-5 | CASSYAGDYGYTF | TGTGCCAGCAGTTACGCAGGGGACTATGGCTACACCTTC
. | . | TRBJ1-5 | TRBV9 | CASSDLGHQPQHF | TGTGCCAGCAGCGACCTGGGCCATCAGCCCCAGCATTTT
few | . | TRBJ1-4 | TRBV5-1 | CASSWTEISATNEKLFF | TGCGCCAGCAGCTGGACAGAAATATCTGCAACTAATGAAAAACTGTTTTTT
. | . | TRBJ2-7 | TRBV6-1 | CASSENPGALSYEQYF | TGTGCCAGCAGTGAAAATCCGGGAGCCCTCTCCTACGAGCAGTACTTC
. | TRBD1 | TRBJ1-3 | TRBV10-3 | CAISDDRAANTIYF | TGTGCCATCAGTGACGACAGGGCCGCGAACACCATATATTTT